This T cell receptor beta chain emerged from a study of CD8 T cells in Susac syndrome. RNA in amounts of about 0.5 to 1 ug was reverse transcribed with random hexamers. immunoSEQ multiplex PCR amplified TCR beta CDR3 across 54 Vbeta, 13 Jbeta. TCRdb processed the immunoSEQ multiplex PCR reads anew with MiXCR; each CDR3 protein has one entry. This repertoire shows about 100,000 distinct CDR3 sequences, about 95% found once; its top ten account for 0.3%. This CDR3 has 14 residues. The germline V gene has CDR1 SGHRS and CDR2 YFSETQ. V was pared by 0 bases and J by 6 bases, with 3 bases of the junction left unmatched. Negative isolation yielded the CD8+ and CD4+ T cells, while FACS enriched the TEMRA cells. Comment on this clonotype: Its antigen is currently unknown.

General study points: In total CD8+ repertoires, 15 to 20 Susac-specific public clones were found, and four or five in CD8+ TEMRA repertoires.

Material: CD8+ T cells from PBMCs. The TCR originated in a human donor with Susac syndrome. The J gene is TRBJ1-2, the V gene TRBV5-1; 9 bases fit TRBD1. As DNA, the CDR3 is TGCGCCAGCAGCTTGGAGTGGACAGGGGATGGCTACACCTTC. Translation gives CASSLEWTGDGYTF.